The 13 T cell receptor beta chains reported below all come from one sample, sequenced in a study of blood T cell repertoires in COVID-19. Only in-frame clones appear in the TCRdb table, and some are missing; sequencing was by immunoSEQ multiplex PCR. Of 70,000 to 95,000 clones listed, about 90% are singletons. The sequenced sample was peripheral blood. The receptors here all came from a woman between 70 and 85 years old with acute or convalescent COVID-19.

This chain uses TRBV27 with TRBJ2-7; the D is unclear. This CDR3 spans 13 amino acids. The germline CDR1 and CDR2 sequences are MNHEY and SMNVEV (reference sequence). V lost 4 bases to trimming and J lost 3 bases, with 10 bases between them. In DNA, the CDR3 is TGTGCCAGCAGTTCTCCGAAGCTCTACGAGCAGTACTTC. Translated: CASSSPKLYEQYF.

CDR3 loop: CASSYDERRQGTEQYF. The DNA for the CDR3 is TGTGCCAGCAGTTACGACGAACGAAGACAGGGTACCGAGCAGTACTTC. This sequence joins TRBV6-5 and TRBJ2-7; TRBD1 matches at 7 bases. After removal of 2 bases from V and 6 bases from J, the junction contained 13 bases not matched to a gene. Germline V gives CDR1 MNHEY, CDR2 SVGAGI. The CDR3 loop spans 16 amino acids.

The V and J genes are TRBV3-1 (or the pseudogene TRBV3-2) and TRBJ2-1, with TRBD2 as a possible D gene (7 bases). Germline CDR1 is LGHDT and CDR2 is YNNKEL (reference sequence). Trimming left V 4 bases short and J 2 bases short, with 12 bases between. The CDR3 is 15 amino acids. As DNA, the CDR3 is TGTGCCAGCAGCCCCCGGGGGGCAGCCTACAATGAGCAGTTCTTC. Translating it yields CASSPRGAAYNEQFF.

The CDR3 DNA follows: TGTGCCAGCAGAAGAGGACAGATTCCCCAAGAGACCCAGTACTTC. The encoded protein is CASRRGQIPQETQYF. The chain combines TRBV6-6 with TRBJ2-5; the D gene is possibly TRBD1 (6 bases). The CDR3 has 15 amino acids. Germline V gene sequence: CDR1 MNHNY, CDR2 SVGAGI (reference sequence). V was pared by 6 bases and J by 1 base, with 15 bases between.

The chain has TRBV5-5 and TRBJ2-2; the D gene is possibly TRBD2 (6 bases). The germline gives CDR1 SGHKS, CDR2 YYEKEE (reference sequence). The CDR3 covers 14 residues. With 3 bases removed from V and 6 bases from J, the gap between germline ends came to 12 bases. This CDR3 reads CASSSGLWSGELFF. DNA for the CDR3: TGTGCCAGCAGCTCGGGACTCTGGTCCGGGGAGCTGTTTTTT.

This clone was detected a few times. The J gene is TRBJ2-1, the V gene TRBV18; D is perhaps TRBD1 (6 bases). Trimming cost V 8 bases and J 4 bases, with 12 bases left between them. This CDR3 has 13 amino acids. The germline CDR1 and CDR2 sequences are KGHSH and LQKENI. CDR3 nucleotides: TGTGCCAGCCGAGAAGGACAGTACAATGAGCAGTTCTTC. Amino acid sequence: CASREGQYNEQFF. The full variable domain, completed using reference TRBV18 and TRBJ2-1, is NAGVMQNPRHLVRRRGQEARLRCSPMKGHSHVYWYRQLPEEGLKFMVYLQKENIIDESGMPKERFSAEFPKEGPSILRIQQVVRGDSAAYFCASREGQYNEQFFGPGTRLTVL.

CDR3 sequence: CASSLGTGGNTEAFF. CDR3 coding DNA: TGTGCCAGCTCACTCGGGACAGGGGGGAACACTGAAGCTTTCTTT. The V and J genes are TRBV18 and TRBJ1-1, with 11 bases matching TRBD1. This CDR3 has 15 amino acids. V lost 4 bases to trimming and J lost 1 base; unmatched junction nucleotides: 2. Germline-derived CDR1 and CDR2 are KGHSH and LQKENI.

This rearrangement joins TRBV19 to TRBJ1-2; D perhaps matches TRBD1 (6 bases). CDR3 length: 18 amino acids. CDR1 is LNHDA and CDR2 is SQIVND in the germline V gene (reference sequence). V dropped 10 bases and J dropped 1 base, with 28 bases sitting between them. CDR3 region: CATRGGAQGLPFNYGYTF. CDR3 in DNA: TGTGCCACCCGGGGGGGGGCACAGGGTCTACCTTTTAACTATGGCTACACCTTC.

This clone was counted a single time. The chain has TRBV5-4 and TRBJ2-5, with TRBD2 matching 12 bases. The V gene end was trimmed by 4 bases and the J gene end by 3 bases; junction bases not matched to a gene: 4. The CDR3 extends over 15 amino acids. Germline V CDR1 and CDR2: SGHNT, YYREEE (reference sequence). The CDR3, as DNA: TGTGCCAGCAGCACCAGACTAGCGGGGGAAGAGACCCAGTACTTC. As protein: CASSTRLAGEETQYF.

The chain couples TRBV6-1 to TRBJ2-5, with 14 bases fitting TRBD2. This CDR3 contains 17 residues. V lost 3 bases to trimming and J lost 5 bases; unmatched junction nucleotides: 8. Germline V CDR1 and CDR2: MNHNS, SASEGT. The CDR3 DNA reads as TGTGCCAGCAGTGACTTGGGACTAGCGGGAGATCTGGAGACCCAGTACTTC. Translation: CASSDLGLAGDLETQYF.

This chain links TRBV5-4 with TRBJ1-2; D is perhaps TRBD1 (6 bases). This CDR3 is built from 14 residues. Germline V gives CDR1 SGHNT, CDR2 YYREEE (reference sequence). The V end lost 4 bases, the J end lost 1 base, and 11 bases lay between the germline ends. The CDR3 nucleotides are TGTGCCAGCAGCCTCCGGACAGATAACTATGGCTACACCTTC. It translates to CASSLRTDNYGYTF.

The chain recombines TRBV24-1 with TRBJ2-7, with D possibly TRBD1 on 6 matching bases. V lost 4 bases to trimming and J lost 7 bases, with 22 bases between them. CDR3 length: 16 residues. Germline V CDR1 and CDR2: KGHDR, SFDVKD. In DNA form, the CDR3 reads TGTGCCACCAGTGAGGGGCCTGCAGGTCCGAGGGGGGAGCAGTACTTC. Residues: CATSEGPAGPRGEQYF.

The V and J genes are TRBV11-2 and TRBJ1-2; no definite D call. Germline V gene sequence: CDR1 SGHAT, CDR2 FQNNGV. The CDR3 covers 13 residues. V lost 6 bases, J lost 1 base, and 9 bases lay in between. CDR3 sequence reads: CASSPGINYGYTF. DNA of the CDR3: TGTGCCAGCAGTCCAGGAATTAACTATGGCTACACCTTC.